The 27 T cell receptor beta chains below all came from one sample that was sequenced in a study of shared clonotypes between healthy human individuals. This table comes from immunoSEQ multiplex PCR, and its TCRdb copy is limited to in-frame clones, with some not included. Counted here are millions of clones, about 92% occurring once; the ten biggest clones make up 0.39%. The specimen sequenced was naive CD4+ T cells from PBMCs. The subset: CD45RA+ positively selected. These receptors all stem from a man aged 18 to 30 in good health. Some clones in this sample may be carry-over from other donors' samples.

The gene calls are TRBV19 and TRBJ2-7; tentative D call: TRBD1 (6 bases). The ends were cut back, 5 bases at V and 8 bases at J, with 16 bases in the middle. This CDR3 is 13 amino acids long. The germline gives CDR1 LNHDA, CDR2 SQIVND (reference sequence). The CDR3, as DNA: TGTGCCAGTAGTGCCCCCGGGACATCAAAGCAGTACTTC. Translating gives CASSAPGTSKQYF.

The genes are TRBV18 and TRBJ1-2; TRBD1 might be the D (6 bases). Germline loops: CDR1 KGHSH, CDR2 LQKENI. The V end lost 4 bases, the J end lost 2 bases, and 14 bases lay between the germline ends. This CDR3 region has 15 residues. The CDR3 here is CASSQTGSLNYGYTF. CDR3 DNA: TGTGCCAGCTCACAAACAGGGTCTCTCAACTATGGCTACACCTTC.

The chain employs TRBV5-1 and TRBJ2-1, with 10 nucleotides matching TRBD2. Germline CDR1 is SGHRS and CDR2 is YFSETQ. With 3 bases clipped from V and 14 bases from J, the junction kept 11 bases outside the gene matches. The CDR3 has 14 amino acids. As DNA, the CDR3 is TGCGCCAGCAGCTCGCTAGCGGGGGAGGATCGGGAGTTCTTC. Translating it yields CASSSLAGEDREFF. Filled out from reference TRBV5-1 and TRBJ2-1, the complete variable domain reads KAGVTQTPRYLIKTRGQQVTLSCSPISGHRSVSWYQQTPGQGLQFLFEYFSETQRNKGNFPGRFSGRQFSNSRSEMNVSTLELGDSALYLCASSSLAGEDREFFGPGTRLTVL.

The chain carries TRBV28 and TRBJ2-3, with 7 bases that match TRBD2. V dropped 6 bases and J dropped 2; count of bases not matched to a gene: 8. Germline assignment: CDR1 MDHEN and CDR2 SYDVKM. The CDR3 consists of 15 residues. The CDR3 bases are TGTGCCAGCAGCCCCCGGGGAGGGGCCACAGATACGCAGTATTTT. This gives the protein CASSPRGGATDTQYF.

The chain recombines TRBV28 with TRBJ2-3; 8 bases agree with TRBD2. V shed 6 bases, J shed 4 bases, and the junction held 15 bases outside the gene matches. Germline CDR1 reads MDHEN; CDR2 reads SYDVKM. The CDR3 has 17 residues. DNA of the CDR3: TGTGCCAGCAGCAATTTTCGAGTAGCGGGATATTCAGATACGCAGTATTTT. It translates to CASSNFRVAGYSDTQYF.

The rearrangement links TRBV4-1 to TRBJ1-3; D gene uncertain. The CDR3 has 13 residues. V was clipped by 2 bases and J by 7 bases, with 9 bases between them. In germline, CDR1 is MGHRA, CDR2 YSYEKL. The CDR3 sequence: CASSQIITNTIYF. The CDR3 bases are TGCGCCAGCAGCCAAATTATCACGAACACCATATATTTT.

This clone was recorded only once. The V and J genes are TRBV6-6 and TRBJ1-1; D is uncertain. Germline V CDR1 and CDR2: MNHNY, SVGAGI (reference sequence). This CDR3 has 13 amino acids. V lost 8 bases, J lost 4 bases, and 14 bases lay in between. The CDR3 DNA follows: TGTGCCAGCCTCCCAAGGGAGGGCACTGAAGCTTTCTTT. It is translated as CASLPREGTEAFF.

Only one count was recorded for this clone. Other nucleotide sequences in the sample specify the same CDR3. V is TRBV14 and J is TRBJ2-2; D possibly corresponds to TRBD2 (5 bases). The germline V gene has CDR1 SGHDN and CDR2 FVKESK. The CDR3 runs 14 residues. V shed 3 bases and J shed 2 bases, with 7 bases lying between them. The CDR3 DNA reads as TGTGCCAGCAGCCAGGACTTTAACACCGGGGAGCTGTTTTTT. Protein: CASSQDFNTGELFF.

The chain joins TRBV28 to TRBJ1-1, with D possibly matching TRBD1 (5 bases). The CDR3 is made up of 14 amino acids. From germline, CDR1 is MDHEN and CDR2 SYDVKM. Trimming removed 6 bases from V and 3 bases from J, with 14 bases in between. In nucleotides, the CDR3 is TGTGCCAGCAGGGGAAGTTGGGGGGACACTGAAGCTTTCTTT. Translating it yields CASRGSWGDTEAFF.

The CDR3 DNA is TGTGCCAGCAGTGTGTCTAGCGAAAGCACAGATACGCAGTATTTT. Protein sequence: CASSVSSESTDTQYF. The rearrangement joins TRBV2 to TRBJ2-3, with TRBD2 as a possible D gene (6 bases). Between the trimmed V and J ends, which lost 4 bases and 0 bases, there was a span of 11 bases. The length of the CDR3 is 15 residues. The germline V gene has CDR1 SNHLY and CDR2 FYNNEI.

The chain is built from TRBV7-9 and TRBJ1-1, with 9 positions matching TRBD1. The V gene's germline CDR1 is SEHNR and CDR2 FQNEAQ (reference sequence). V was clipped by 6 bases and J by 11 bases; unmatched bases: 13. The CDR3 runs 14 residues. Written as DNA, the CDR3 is TGTGCCAGCAGTCCATTAGGGACAGGGAATCGGGCTTTCTTT. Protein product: CASSPLGTGNRAFF.

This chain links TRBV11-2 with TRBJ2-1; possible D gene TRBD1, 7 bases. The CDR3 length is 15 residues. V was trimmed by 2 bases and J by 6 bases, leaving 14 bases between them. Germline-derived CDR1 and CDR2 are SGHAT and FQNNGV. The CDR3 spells CASSLTQGGLNEQFF. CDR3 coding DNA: TGTGCCAGCAGCTTAACCCAGGGGGGTCTCAATGAGCAGTTCTTC.

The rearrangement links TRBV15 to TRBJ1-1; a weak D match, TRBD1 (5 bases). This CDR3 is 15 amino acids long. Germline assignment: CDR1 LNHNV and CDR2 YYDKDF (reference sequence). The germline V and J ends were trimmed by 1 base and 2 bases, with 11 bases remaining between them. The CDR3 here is CATSRGPDRNTEAFF. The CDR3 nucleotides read TGTGCCACCAGCAGAGGCCCCGACAGAAACACTGAAGCTTTCTTT.

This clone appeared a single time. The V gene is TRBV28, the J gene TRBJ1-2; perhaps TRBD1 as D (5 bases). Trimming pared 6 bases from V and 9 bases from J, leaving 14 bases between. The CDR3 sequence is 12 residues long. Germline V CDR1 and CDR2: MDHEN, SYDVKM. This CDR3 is CASSKAGESYTF. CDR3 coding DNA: TGTGCCAGCAGCAAGGCGGGGGAAAGCTACACCTTC.

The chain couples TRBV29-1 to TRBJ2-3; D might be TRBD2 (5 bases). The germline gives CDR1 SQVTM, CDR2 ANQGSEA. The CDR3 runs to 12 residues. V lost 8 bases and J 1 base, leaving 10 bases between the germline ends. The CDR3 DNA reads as TGCAGCCTGATCGGGGGCACAGATACGCAGTATTTT. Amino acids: CSLIGGTDTQYF.

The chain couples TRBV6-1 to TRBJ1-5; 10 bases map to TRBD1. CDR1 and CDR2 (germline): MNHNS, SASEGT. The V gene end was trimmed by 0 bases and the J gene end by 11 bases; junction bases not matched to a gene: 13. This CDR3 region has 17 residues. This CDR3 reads CASSEAGGQGSDLAQHF. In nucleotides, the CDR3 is TGTGCCAGCAGTGAAGCGGGGGGACAGGGGTCTGATCTCGCCCAGCATTTT.

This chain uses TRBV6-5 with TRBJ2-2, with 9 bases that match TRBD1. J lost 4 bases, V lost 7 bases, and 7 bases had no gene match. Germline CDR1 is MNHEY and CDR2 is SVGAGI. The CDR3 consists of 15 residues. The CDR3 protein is CASNPQGAATGELFF. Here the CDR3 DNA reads TGTGCCAGCAACCCACAGGGGGCAGCCACCGGGGAGCTGTTTTTT.

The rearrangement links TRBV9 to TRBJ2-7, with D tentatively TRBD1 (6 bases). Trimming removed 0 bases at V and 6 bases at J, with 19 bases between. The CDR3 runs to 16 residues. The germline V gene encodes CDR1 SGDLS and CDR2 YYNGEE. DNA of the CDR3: TGTGCCAGCAGCGTAGGCCCCACAGGGCTCTTTCTCGAGCAGTACTTC. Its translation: CASSVGPTGLFLEQYF. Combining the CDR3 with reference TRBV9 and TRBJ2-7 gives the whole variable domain DSGVTQTPKHLITATGQRVTLRCSPRSGDLSVYWYQQSLDQGLQFLIQYYNGEERAKGNILERFSAQQFPDLHSELNLSSLELGDSALYFCASSVGPTGLFLEQYFGPGTRLTVT.

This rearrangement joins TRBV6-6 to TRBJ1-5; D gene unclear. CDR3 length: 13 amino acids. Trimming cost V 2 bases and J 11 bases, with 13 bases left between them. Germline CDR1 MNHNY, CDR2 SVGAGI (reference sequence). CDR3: CASSYGIDRTQHF. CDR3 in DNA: TGTGCCAGCAGTTACGGTATCGATCGGACCCAGCATTTT.

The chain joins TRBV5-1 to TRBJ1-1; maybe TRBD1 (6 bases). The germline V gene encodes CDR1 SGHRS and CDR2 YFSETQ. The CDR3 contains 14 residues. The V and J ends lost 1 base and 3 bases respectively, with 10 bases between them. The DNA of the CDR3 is TGCGCCAGCAGCTTGTGGGGGCCGGACACTGAAGCTTTCTTT. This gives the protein CASSLWGPDTEAFF.

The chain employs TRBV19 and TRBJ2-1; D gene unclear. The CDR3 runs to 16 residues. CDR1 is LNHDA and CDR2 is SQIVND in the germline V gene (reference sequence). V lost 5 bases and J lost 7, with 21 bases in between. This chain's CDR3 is CASSRYTKSQRNEQFF. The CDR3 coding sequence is TGTGCCAGTAGTCGATATACGAAATCCCAGAGGAATGAGCAGTTCTTC.

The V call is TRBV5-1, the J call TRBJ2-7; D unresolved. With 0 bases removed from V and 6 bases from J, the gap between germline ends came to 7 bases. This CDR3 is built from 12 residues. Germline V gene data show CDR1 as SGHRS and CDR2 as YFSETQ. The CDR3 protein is CASSLDALEQYF. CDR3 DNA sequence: TGCGCCAGCAGCTTGGACGCACTCGAGCAGTACTTC.

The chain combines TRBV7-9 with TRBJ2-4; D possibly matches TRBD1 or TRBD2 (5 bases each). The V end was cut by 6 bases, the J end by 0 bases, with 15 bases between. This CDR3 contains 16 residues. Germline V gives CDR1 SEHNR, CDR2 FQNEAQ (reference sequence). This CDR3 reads CASSSGTNLAKNIQYF. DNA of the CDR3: TGTGCCAGCAGTTCGGGGACGAACTTAGCCAAAAACATTCAGTACTTC.

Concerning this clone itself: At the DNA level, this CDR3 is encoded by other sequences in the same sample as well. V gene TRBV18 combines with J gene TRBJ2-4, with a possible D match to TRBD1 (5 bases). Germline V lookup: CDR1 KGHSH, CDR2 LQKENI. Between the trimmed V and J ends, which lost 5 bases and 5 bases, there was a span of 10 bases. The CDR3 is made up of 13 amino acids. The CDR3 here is CASSADRENIQYF. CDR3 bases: TGTGCCAGCTCAGCTGACAGAGAAAACATTCAGTACTTC.

The CDR3 region has the DNA TGTGCCAGCTCACCAAGTCAGATTCAAGAGACCCAGTACTTC. Its translation: CASSPSQIQETQYF. The chain is built from TRBV18 and TRBJ2-5; D not resolved. Trimming cost V 2 bases and J 2 bases, with 9 bases left between them. The germline V gene has CDR1 KGHSH and CDR2 LQKENI. CDR3 length equals 14 residues. The full variable domain, completed using reference TRBV18 and TRBJ2-5, is NAGVMQNPRHLVRRRGQEARLRCSPMKGHSHVYWYRQLPEEGLKFMVYLQKENIIDESGMPKERFSAEFPKEGPSILRIQQVVRGDSAAYFCASSPSQIQETQYFGPGTRLLVL.

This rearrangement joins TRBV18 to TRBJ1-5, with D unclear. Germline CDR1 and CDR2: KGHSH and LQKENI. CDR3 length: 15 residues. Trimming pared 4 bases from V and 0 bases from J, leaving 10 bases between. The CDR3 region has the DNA TGTGCCAGCTCACGGGTGGTTGATAGCAATCAGCCCCAGCATTTT. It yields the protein CASSRVVDSNQPQHF.

CDR3 coding DNA: TGCAGCGGGCAAGGACAGCTCACTGAAGCTTTCTTT. Translated, it gives CSGQGQLTEAFF. The chain recombines TRBV29-1 with TRBJ1-1; maybe TRBD1 (6 bases). Trimming stripped 7 bases from V and 4 bases from J, with 13 bases between. Germline loops: CDR1 SQVTM, CDR2 ANQGSEA. CDR3 length: 12 residues.